This T cell receptor beta chain was recovered during a study of blood T cell repertoires in COVID-19. TCRdb's copy holds only in-frame clones and misses some; the assay was immunoSEQ multiplex PCR. The table has around 260,000 clones, approximately 85% seen once. The table lists this clone with a count of one. The CDR3 is 15 amino acids. CDR1 and CDR2 (germline): ENHRY, SYGVKD. Trimming took 1 base from V and 9 from J; bases not matched to a gene: 10. This chain links TRBV10-3 with TRBJ2-7; TRBD1 aligns across 9 bases. The sample was peripheral blood. The sequence came from a human donor with COVID-19, enrolled during active disease. The donor label of this sample is uncertain. DNA of the CDR3: TGTGCCATCAGTGAGTACCTTGGACAGGGGAGCATGCAGTACTTC. Translating gives CAISEYLGQGSMQYF.